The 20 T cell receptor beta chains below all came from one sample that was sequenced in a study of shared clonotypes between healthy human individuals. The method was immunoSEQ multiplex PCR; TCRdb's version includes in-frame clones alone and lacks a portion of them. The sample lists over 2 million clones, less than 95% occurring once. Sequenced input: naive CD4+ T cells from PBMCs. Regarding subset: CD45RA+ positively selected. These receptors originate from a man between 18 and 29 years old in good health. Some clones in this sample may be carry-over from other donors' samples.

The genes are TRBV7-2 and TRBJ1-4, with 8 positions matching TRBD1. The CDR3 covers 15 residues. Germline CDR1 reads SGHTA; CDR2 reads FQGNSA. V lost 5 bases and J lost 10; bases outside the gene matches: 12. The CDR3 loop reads CASSPTGGPPGKLFF. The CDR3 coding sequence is TGTGCCAGCAGCCCCACAGGGGGGCCTCCCGGAAAACTGTTTTTT. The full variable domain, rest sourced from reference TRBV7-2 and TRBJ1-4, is GAGVSQSPSNKVTEKGKDVELRCDPISGHTALYWYRQSLGQGLEFLIYFQGNSAPDKSGLPSDRFSAERTGGSVSTLTIQRTQQEDSAVYLCASSPTGGPPGKLFFGSGTQLSVL.

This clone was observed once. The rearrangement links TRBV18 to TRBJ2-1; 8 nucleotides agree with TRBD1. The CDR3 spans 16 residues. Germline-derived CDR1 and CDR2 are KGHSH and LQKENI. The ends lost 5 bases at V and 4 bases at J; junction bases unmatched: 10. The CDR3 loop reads CASSNTDRVRYNEQFF. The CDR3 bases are TGTGCCAGCTCAAATACGGACAGGGTTCGATACAATGAGCAGTTCTTC.

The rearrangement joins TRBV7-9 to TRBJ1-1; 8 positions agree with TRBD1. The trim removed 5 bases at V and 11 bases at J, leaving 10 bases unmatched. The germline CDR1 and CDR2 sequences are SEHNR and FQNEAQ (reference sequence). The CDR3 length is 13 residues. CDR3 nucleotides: TGTGCCAGCAGCGAACGACAGGGGAGTTTGGCTTTCTTT. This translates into CASSERQGSLAFF.

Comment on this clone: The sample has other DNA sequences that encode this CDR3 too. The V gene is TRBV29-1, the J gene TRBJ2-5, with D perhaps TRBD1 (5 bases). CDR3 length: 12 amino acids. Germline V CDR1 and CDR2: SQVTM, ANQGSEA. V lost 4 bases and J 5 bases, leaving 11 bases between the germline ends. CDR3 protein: CSVAQGRETQYF. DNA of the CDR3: TGCAGCGTTGCCCAGGGCAGGGAGACCCAGTACTTC.

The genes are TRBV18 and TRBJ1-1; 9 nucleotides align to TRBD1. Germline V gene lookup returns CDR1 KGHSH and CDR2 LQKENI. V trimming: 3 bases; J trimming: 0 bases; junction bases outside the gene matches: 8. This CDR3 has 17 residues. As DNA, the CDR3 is TGTGCCAGCTCACCCCGCGGACAGGGGAGGGTGAACACTGAAGCTTTCTTT. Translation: CASSPRGQGRVNTEAFF.

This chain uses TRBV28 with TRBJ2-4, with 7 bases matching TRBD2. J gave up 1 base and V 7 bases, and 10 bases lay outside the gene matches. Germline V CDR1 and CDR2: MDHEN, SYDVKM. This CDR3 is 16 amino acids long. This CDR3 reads CASNTPAGSAKNIQYF. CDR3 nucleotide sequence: TGTGCCAGCAACACACCAGCGGGATCGGCCAAAAACATTCAGTACTTC.

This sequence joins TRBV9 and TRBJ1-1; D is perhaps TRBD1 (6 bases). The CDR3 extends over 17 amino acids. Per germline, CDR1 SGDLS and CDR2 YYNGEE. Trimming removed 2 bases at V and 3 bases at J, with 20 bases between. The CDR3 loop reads CASSVGPNREYHTEAFF. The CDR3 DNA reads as TGTGCCAGCAGCGTCGGGCCCAACAGGGAATATCACACTGAAGCTTTCTTT.

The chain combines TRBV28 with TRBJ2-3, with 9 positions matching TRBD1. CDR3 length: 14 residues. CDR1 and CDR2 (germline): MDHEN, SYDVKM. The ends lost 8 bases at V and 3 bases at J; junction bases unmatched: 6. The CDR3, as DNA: TGTGCCAGCCTGGACAGGGGAAGAACAGATACGCAGTATTTT. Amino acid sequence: CASLDRGRTDTQYF. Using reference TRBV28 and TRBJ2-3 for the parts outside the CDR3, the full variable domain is DVKVTQSSRYLVKRTGEKVFLECVQDMDHENMFWYRQDPGLGLRLIYFSYDVKMKEKGDIPEGYSVSREKKERFSLILESASTNQTSMYLCASLDRGRTDTQYFGPGTRLTVL.

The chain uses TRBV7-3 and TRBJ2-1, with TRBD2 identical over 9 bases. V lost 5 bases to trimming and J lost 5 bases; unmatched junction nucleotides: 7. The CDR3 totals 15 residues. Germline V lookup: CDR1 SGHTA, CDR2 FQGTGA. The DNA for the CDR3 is TGTGCCAGCAGCCCCCAGGCGGGAGGGAACAATGAGCAGTTCTTC. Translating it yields CASSPQAGGNNEQFF.

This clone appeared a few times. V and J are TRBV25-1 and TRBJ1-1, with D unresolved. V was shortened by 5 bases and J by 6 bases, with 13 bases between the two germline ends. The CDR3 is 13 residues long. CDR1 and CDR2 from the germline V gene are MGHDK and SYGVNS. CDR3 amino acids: CASSPPGIPEAFF. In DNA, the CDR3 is TGTGCCAGCAGTCCCCCTGGGATCCCTGAAGCTTTCTTT.

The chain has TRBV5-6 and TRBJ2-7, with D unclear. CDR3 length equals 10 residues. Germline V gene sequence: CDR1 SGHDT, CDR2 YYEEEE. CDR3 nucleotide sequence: TGTGAATCTGGGTCCTACGAGCAGTACTTC. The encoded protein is CESGSYEQYF.

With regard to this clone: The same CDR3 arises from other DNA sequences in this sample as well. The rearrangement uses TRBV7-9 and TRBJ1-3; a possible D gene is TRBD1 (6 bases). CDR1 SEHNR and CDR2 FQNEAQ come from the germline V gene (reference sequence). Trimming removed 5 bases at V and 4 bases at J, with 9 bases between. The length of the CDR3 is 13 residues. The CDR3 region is CASSLRGGNTIYF. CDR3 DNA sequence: TGTGCCAGCAGCCTAAGGGGGGGAAACACCATATATTTT.

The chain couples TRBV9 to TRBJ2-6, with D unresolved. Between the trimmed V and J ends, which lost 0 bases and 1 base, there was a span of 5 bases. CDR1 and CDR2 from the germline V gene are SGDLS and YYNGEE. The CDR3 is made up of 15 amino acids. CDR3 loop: CASSVEDSGANVLTF. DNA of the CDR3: TGTGCCAGCAGCGTAGAGGATTCTGGGGCCAACGTCCTGACTTTC. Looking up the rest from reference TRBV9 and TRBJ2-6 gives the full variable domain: DSGVTQTPKHLITATGQRVTLRCSPRSGDLSVYWYQQSLDQGLQFLIQYYNGEERAKGNILERFSAQQFPDLHSELNLSSLELGDSALYFCASSVEDSGANVLTFGAGSRLTVL.

The CDR3 region has the DNA TGCGCCAGCAGCTGGGGGGACAGGGCCTTAGAGACCCAGTACTTC. This sequence encodes CASSWGDRALETQYF. The chain carries TRBV5-1 and TRBJ2-5; 9 bases fit TRBD1. This CDR3 is built from 15 residues. Germline lookup yields CDR1 SGHRS and CDR2 YFSETQ. The J segment lost 4 bases and the V segment lost 3 bases, leaving 7 bases of the junction unmatched.

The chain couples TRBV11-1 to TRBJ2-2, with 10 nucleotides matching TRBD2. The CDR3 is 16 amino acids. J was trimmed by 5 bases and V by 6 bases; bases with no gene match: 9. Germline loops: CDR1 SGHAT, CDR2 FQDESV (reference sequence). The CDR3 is CASRMTSGSITGELFF. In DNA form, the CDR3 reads TGTGCCAGCAGGATGACTAGCGGGTCAATTACCGGGGAGCTGTTTTTT.

CDR3 DNA sequence: TGTGCCAGCAGCCTCATCCGGGGACTAGCTACAGATACGCAGTATTTT. Translating gives CASSLIRGLATDTQYF. J is TRBJ2-3 and V is TRBV7-9; 9 bases fit TRBD2. The length of the CDR3 is 16 residues. Unmatched junction bases numbered 9, after V lost 5 bases and J lost 3 bases. The germline gives CDR1 SEHNR, CDR2 FQNEAQ (reference sequence).

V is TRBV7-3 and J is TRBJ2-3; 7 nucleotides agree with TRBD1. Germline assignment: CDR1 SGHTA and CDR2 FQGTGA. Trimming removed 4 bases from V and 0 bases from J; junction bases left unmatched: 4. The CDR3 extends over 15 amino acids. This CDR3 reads CASSSGQPSTDTQYF. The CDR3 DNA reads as TGTGCCAGCAGCTCGGGACAGCCTAGCACAGATACGCAGTATTTT.

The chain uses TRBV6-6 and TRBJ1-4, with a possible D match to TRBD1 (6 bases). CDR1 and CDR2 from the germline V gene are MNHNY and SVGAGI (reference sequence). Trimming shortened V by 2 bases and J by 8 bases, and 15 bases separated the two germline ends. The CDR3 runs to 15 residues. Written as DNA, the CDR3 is TGTGCCAGCAGTTACGGGGAAGGGGGAGAGGAAAAACTGTTTTTT. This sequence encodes CASSYGEGGEEKLFF.

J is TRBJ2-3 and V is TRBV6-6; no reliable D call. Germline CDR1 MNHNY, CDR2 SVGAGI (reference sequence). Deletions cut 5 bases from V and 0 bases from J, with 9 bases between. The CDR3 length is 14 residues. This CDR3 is CASSGRLSTDTQYF. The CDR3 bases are TGTGCCAGCAGTGGCCGGCTCAGCACAGATACGCAGTATTTT.

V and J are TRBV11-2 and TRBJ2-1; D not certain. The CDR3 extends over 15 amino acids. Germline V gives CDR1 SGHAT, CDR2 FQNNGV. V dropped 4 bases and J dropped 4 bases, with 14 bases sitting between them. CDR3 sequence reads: CASSSTVPGYNEQFF. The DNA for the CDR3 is TGTGCCAGCAGCTCGACCGTGCCCGGATACAATGAGCAGTTCTTC.